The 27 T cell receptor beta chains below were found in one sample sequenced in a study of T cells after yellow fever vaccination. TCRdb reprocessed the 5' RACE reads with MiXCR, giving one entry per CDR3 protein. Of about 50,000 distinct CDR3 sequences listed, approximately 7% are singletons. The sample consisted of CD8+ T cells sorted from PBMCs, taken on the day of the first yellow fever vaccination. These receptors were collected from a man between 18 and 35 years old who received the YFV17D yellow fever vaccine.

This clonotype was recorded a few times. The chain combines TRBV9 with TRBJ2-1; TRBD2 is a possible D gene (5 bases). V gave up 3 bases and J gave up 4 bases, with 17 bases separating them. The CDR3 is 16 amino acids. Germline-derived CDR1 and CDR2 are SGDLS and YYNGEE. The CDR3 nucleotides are TGTGCCAGCAGCGCGGGGTACGTAGAGATTTACAATGAGCAGTTCTTC. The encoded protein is CASSAGYVEIYNEQFF. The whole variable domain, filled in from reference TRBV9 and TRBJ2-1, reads DSGVTQTPKHLITATGQRVTLRCSPRSGDLSVYWYQQSLDQGLQFLIQYYNGEERAKGNILERFSAQQFPDLHSELNLSSLELGDSALYFCASSAGYVEIYNEQFFGPGTRLTVL.

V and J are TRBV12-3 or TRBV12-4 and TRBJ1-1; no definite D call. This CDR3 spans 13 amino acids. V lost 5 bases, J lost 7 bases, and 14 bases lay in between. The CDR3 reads CASSPNSVGEAFF. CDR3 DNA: TGTGCCAGCAGTCCCAACAGTGTCGGTGAAGCTTTCTTT.

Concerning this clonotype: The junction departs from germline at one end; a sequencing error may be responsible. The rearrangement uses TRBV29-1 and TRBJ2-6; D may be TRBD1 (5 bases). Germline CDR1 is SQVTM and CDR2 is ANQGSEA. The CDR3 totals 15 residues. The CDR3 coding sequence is TGCAGCGTTGACAACCTTAGCTCTGGGGCCAACATCCTGACTTTC. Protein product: CSVDNLSSGANILTF.

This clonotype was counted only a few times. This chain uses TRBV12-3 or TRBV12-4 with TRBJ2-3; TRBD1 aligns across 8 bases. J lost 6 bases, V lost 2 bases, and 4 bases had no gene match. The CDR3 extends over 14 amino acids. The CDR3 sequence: CASSLQGALDTQYF. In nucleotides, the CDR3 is TGTGCCAGCAGTTTACAGGGGGCATTGGATACGCAGTATTTT.

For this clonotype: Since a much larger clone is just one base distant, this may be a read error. The CDR3 DNA is TGTGCCAGCAGCTTAGGACAGTCCACCTGGGAGCTGTTTTTT. It codes for CASSLGQSTWELFF. V gene TRBV7-6 combines with J gene TRBJ2-2, with TRBD1 as a possible D gene (5 bases). CDR3 length equals 14 residues. Germline V gives CDR1 SGHVS, CDR2 FNYEAQ.

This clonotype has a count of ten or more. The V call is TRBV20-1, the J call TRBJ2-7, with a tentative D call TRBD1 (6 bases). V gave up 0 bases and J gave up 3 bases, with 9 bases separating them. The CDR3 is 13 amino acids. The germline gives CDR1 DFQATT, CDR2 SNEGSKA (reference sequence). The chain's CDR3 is CSARDYRDYEQYF. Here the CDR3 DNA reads TGCAGTGCTAGAGACTACAGGGACTACGAGCAGTACTTC.

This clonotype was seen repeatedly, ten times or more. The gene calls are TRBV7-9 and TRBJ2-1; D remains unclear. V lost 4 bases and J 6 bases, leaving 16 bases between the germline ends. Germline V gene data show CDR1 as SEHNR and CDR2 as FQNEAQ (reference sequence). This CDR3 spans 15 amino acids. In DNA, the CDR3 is TGTGCCAGCAGCTCCGCTACAAGGGAAGCCAATGAGCAGTTCTTC. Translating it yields CASSSATREANEQFF.

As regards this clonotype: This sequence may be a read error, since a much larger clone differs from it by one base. In DNA, the CDR3 is TGTACCAGCAGTTACGGGTTGAACACTGAAGCTTTCTTT. It is translated as CTSSYGLNTEAFF. This rearrangement joins TRBV6-5 to TRBJ1-1; D unclear. This CDR3 comprises 13 residues. CDR1 MNHEY and CDR2 SVGAGI come from the germline V gene.

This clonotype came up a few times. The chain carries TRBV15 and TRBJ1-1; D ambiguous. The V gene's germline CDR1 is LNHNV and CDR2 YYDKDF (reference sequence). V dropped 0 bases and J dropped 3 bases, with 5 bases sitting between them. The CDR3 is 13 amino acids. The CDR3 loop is CATSREMHTEAFF. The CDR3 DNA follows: TGTGCCACCAGCAGAGAAATGCACACTGAAGCTTTCTTT.

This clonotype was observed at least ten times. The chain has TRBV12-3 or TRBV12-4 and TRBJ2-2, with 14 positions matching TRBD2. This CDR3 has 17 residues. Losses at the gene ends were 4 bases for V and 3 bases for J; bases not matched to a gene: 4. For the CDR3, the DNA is TGTGCCAGCAGTTCAGGACTAGCGGGGGGCGACACCGGGGAGCTGTTTTTT. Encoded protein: CASSSGLAGGDTGELFF.

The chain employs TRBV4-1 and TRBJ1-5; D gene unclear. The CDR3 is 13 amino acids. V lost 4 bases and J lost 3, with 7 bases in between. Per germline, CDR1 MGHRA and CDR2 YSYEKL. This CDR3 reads CASSPRVNQPQHF. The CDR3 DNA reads TGCGCCAGCAGCCCCCGGGTCAATCAGCCCCAGCATTTT.

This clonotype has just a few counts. The CDR3 protein is CASGSTGYRLYEQYF. The CDR3 DNA sequence: TGTGCCAGCGGATCGACAGGGTACCGACTGTACGAGCAGTACTTC. The chain carries TRBV5-6 and TRBJ2-7, with TRBD1 matching over 7 bases. V was clipped by 7 bases and J by 4 bases; unmatched bases: 14. The CDR3 consists of 15 residues. CDR1 is SGHDT and CDR2 is YYEEEE in the germline V gene. The entire variable domain, with the rest obtained from reference TRBV5-6 and TRBJ2-7, is as follows: DAGVTQSPTHLIKTRGQQVTLRCSPKSGHDTVSWYQQALGQGPQFIFQYYEEEERQRGNFPDRFSGHQFPNYSSELNVNALLLGDSALYLCASGSTGYRLYEQYFGPGTRLTVT.

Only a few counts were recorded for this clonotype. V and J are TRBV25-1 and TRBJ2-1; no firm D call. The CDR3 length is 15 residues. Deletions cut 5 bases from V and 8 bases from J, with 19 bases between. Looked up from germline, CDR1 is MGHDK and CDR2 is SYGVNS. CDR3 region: CASSTRSHPEDEQFF. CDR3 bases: TGTGCCAGCAGTACTCGATCCCACCCAGAGGATGAGCAGTTCTTC.

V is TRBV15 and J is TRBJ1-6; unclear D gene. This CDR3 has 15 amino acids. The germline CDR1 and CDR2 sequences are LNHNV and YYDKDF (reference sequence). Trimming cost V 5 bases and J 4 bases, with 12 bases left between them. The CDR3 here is CATSPLSSYNSPLHF. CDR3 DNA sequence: TGTGCCACCAGCCCCCTTTCGAGTTATAATTCACCCCTCCACTTT. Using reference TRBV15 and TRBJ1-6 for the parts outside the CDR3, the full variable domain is DAMVIQNPRYQVTQFGKPVTLSCSQTLNHNVMYWYQQKSSQAPKLLFHYYDKDFNNEADTPDNFQSRRPNTSFCFLDIRSPGLGDTAMYLCATSPLSSYNSPLHFGNGTRLTVT.

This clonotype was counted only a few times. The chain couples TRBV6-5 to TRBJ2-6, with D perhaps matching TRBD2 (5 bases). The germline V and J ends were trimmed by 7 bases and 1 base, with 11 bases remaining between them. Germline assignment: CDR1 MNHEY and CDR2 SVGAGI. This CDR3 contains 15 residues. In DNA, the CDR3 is TGTGCCAGCACCAAAGAGGGATCTGGGGCCAACGTCCTGACTTTC. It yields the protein CASTKEGSGANVLTF.

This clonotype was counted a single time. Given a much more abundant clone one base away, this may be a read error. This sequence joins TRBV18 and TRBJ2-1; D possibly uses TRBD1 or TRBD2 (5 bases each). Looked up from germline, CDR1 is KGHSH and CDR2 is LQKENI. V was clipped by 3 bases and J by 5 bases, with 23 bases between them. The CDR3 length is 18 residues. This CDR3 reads CASSPQFAAVGPNNEQFF. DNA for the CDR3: TGTGCCAGCTCACCCCAATTCGCAGCGGTGGGACCAAACAATGAGCAGTTCTTC.

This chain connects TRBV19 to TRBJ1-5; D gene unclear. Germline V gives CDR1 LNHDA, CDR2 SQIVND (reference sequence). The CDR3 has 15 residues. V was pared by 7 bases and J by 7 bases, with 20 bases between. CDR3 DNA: TGTGCCAGTACCCTTTTGGGAGGGTCAGGACAGCCCCAGCATTTT. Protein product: CASTLLGGSGQPQHF.

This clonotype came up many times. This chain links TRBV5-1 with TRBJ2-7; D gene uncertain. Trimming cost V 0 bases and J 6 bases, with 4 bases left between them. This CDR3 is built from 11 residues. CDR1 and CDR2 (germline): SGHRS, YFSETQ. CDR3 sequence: CASSLVSEQYF. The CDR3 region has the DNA TGCGCCAGCAGCTTGGTGTCCGAGCAGTACTTC.

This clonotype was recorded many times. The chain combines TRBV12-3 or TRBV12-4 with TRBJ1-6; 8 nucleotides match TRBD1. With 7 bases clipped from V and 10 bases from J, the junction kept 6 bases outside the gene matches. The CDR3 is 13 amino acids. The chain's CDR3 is CASTPGGESPLHF. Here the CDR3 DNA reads TGTGCCAGCACCCCAGGGGGCGAATCACCCCTCCACTTT.

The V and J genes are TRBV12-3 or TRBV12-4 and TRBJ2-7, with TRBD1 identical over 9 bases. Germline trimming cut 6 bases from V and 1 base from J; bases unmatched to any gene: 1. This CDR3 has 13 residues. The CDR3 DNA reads TGTGCCAGCAGGGGACAGGGTTCCTACGAGCAGTACGTC. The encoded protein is CASRGQGSYEQYV.

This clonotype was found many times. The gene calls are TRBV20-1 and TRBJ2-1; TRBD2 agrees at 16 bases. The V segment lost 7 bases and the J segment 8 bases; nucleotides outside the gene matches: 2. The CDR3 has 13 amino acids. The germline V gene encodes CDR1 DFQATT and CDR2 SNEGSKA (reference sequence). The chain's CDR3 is CSGGLAGGYEQFF. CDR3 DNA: TGCAGTGGGGGACTAGCGGGGGGGTATGAGCAGTTCTTC.

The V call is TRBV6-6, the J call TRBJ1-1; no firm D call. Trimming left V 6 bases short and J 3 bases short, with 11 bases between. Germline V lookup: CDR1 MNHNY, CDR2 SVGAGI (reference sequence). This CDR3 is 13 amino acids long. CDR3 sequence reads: CASRPLNYTEAFF. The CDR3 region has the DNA TGTGCCAGCAGACCCCTTAATTACACTGAAGCTTTCTTT.

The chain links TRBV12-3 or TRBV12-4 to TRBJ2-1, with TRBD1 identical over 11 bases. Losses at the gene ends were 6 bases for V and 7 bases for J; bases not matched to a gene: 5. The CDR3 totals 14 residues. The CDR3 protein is CASSSRDRGNEQFF. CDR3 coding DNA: TGTGCCAGCAGCAGCCGGGACAGGGGGAATGAGCAGTTCTTC.

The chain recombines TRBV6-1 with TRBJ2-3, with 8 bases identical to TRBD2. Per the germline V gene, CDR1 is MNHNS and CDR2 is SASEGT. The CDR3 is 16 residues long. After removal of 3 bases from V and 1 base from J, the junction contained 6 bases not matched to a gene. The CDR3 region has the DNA TGTGCCAGCAGTGAGACGAGCGGGGGCGGCACAGATACGCAGTATTTT. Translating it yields CASSETSGGGTDTQYF.

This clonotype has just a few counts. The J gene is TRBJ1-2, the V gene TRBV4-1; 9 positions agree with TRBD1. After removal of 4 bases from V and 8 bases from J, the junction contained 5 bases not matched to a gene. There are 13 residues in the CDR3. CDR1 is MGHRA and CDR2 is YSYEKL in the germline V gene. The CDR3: CASSLQTGGGYTF. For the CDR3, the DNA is TGCGCCAGCAGCCTGCAAACAGGGGGCGGCTACACCTTC.

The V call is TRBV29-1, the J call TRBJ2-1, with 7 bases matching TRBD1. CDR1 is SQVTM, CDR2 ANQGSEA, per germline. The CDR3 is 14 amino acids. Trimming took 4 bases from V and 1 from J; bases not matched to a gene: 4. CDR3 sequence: CSVGEGASYNEQFF. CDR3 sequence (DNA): TGCAGCGTTGGCGAGGGGGCATCCTACAATGAGCAGTTCTTC.

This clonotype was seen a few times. This CDR3 reads CASSLAPFQGGDNEQFF. Written as DNA, the CDR3 is TGTGCCAGCAGCTTAGCCCCCTTCCAGGGGGGGGATAATGAGCAGTTCTTC. The rearrangement joins TRBV7-8 to TRBJ2-1; D may correspond to TRBD1 or TRBD2 (7 bases each). V gave up 0 bases and J gave up 7 bases, with 19 bases separating them. The CDR3 runs to 17 residues. The germline CDR1 and CDR2 sequences are SGHVS and FQNEAQ.